The 5 T cell receptor beta chains presented below share a single source sample, sequenced in a study of shared clonotypes between healthy human individuals. Sequenced by immunoSEQ multiplex PCR; TCRdb stores in-frame clones only, minus some. The sample holds about 2.4 million clones, 80% to 95% seen once. Input material: naive CD4+ T cells from PBMCs. The subset was: CD45RA+ positively selected. These TCRs come from a man younger than 35 in good health. Some clones in this sample may be carry-over from other donors' samples.

V gene TRBV25-1 combines with J gene TRBJ2-6, with 7 bases identical to TRBD1. With 4 bases clipped from V and 1 base from J, the junction kept 4 bases outside the gene matches. This CDR3 has 16 residues. Germline CDR1 MGHDK, CDR2 SYGVNS. The CDR3 loop is CASSANRGSGANVLTF. For the CDR3, the DNA is TGTGCCAGCAGTGCAAACAGGGGTTCTGGGGCCAACGTCCTGACTTTC.

The chain uses TRBV7-9 and TRBJ2-1; 7 bases agree with TRBD2. CDR3 size: 17 residues. J lost 4 bases, V lost 3 bases, and 12 bases had no gene match. The germline CDR1 and CDR2 sequences are SEHNR and FQNEAQ (reference sequence). The CDR3 loop reads CASSLDGRALGYNEQFF. For the CDR3, the DNA is TGTGCCAGCAGCTTGGATGGGAGGGCCTTGGGGTACAATGAGCAGTTCTTC.

V gene TRBV28 combines with J gene TRBJ2-2; D is unresolved. Per the germline V gene, CDR1 is MDHEN and CDR2 is SYDVKM. The CDR3 runs to 12 residues. Trimming stripped 5 bases from V and 7 bases from J, with 8 bases between. The CDR3 loop reads CASSELIGELFF. The CDR3 nucleotides are TGTGCCAGCAGTGAACTAATCGGGGAGCTGTTTTTT.

The chain couples TRBV6-5 to TRBJ2-5; 15 positions match TRBD2. CDR3 size: 15 residues. The germline gives CDR1 MNHEY, CDR2 SVGAGI. Trimming at V came to 6 bases and at J to 5 bases, leaving 4 bases not matched to a gene. CDR3 nucleotides: TGTGCCAGCAGGATAGGACTAGCGGGAGGGGAGACCCAGTACTTC. Encoded protein: CASRIGLAGGETQYF.

This chain connects TRBV5-1 to TRBJ1-5, with D perhaps TRBD1 (5 bases). CDR1 is SGHRS and CDR2 is YFSETQ in the germline V gene. This CDR3 contains 15 residues. V was cut by 4 bases and J by 5 bases, with 16 bases left in between. The CDR3 reads CASSQGPEGHQPQHF. For the CDR3, the DNA is TGCGCCAGCAGCCAGGGTCCAGAGGGGCATCAGCCCCAGCATTTT.